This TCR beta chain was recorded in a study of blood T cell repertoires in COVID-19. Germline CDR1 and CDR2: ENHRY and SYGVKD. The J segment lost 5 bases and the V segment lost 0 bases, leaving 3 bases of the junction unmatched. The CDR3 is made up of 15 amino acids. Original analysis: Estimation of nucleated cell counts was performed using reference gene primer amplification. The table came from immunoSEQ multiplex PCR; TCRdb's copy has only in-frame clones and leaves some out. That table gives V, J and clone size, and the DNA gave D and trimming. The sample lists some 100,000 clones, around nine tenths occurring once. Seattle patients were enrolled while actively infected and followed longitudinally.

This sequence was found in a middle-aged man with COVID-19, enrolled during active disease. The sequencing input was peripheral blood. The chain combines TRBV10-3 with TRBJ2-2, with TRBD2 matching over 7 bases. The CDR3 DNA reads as TGTGCCATCAGTGAGTCAAGCGGGGTAACCGGGGAGCTGTTTTTT. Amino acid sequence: CAISESSGVTGELFF.